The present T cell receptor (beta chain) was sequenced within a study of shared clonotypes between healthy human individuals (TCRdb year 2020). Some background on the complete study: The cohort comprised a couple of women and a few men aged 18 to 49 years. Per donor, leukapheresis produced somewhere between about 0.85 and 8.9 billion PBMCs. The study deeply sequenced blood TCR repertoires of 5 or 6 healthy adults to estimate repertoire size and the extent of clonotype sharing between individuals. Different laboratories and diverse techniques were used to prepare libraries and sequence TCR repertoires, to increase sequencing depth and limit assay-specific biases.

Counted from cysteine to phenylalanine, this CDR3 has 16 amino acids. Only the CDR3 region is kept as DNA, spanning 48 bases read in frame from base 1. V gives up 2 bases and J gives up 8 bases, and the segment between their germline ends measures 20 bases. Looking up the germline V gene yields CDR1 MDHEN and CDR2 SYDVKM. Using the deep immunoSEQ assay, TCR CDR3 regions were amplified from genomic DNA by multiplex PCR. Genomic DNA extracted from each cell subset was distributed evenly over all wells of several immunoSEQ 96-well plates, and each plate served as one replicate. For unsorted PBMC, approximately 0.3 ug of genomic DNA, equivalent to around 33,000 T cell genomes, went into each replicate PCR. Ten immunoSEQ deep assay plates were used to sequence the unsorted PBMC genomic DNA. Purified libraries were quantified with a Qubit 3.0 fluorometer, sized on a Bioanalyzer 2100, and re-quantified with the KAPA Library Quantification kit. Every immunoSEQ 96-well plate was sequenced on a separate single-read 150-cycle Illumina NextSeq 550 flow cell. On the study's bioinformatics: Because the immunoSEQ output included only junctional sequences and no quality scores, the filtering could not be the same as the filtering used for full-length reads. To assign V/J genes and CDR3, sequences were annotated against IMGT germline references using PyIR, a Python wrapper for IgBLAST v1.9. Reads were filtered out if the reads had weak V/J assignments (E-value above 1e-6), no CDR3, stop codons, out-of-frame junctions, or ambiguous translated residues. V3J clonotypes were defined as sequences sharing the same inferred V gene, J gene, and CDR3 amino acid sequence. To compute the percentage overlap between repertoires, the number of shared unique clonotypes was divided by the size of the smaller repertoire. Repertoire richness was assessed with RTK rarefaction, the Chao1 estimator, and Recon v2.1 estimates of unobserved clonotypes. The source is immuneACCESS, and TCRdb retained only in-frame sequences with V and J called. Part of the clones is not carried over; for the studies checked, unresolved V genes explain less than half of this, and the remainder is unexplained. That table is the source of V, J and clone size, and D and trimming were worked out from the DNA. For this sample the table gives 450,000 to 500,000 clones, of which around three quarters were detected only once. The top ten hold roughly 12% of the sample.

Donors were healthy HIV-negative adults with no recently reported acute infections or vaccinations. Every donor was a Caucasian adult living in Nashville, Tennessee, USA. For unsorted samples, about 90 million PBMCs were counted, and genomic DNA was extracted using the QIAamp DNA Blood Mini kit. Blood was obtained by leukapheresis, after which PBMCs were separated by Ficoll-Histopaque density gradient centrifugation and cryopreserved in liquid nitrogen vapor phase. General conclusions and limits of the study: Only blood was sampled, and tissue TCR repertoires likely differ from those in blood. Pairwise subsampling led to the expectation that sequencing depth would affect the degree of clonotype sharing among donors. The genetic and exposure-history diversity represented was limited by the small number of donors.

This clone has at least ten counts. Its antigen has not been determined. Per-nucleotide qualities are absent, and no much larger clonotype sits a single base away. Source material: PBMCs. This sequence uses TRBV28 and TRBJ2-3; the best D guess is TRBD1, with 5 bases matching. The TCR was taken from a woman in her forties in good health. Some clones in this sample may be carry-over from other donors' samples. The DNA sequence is TGTGCCAGCAGTTTACCCGGACACGCTCAAAGGGGTACGCAGTATTTT. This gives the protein CASSLPGHAQRGTQYF.